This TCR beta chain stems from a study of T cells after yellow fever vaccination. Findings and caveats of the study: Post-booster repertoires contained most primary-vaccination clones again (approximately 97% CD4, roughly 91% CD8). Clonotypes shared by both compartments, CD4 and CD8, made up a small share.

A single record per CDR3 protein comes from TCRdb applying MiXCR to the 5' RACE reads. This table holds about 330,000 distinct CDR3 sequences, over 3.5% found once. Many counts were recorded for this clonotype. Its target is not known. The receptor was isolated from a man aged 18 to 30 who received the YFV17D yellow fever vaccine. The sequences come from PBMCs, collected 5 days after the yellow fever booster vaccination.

As DNA, the CDR3 is TGTGCCAGCAGTTACTCGACCAGGGGAGGCTACACCTTC. It codes for CASSYSTRGGYTF. The chain combines TRBV6-5 with TRBJ1-2; weak D call: TRBD1 (6 bases). Deletions cut 0 bases from V and 8 bases from J, with 10 bases between. The CDR3 contains 13 residues. The V gene's germline CDR1 is MNHEY and CDR2 SVGAGI.